This TCR beta chain was obtained from a study of regulatory T cells in long-lasting Graves disease. Study-wide results and limits: Persistent disease samples used TRBV28, TRBJ1-2 and TRBJ2-5 preferentially. Comparison showed that persistent patients shared more public clonotypes (about 2,800) than new patients (over 950).

To make TCR beta libraries, researchers used iRepertoire HTBI primers and Arm-PCR of CDR3 regions. Per the original methods: Taken together, the samples had fewer than 70 TRBV and 13 to 15 TRBJ segments identified. MiXCR, run by TCRdb on the multiplex PCR reads, gives a single entry per CDR3 protein. The V and J calls here are based on TCRdb, not the publication. The top ten hold roughly 20% of the sample, which has hundreds of thousands of distinct CDR3 sequences, around 20% seen once. As for time point: persistent/refractory GD, antithyroid drugs over 5 years with positive TRAb. After RNA was extracted from PBMCs, the TCR library was made from it. The authors diagnosed Graves' disease using American Thyroid Association guidelines. This clonotype was seen ten or more times. Its antigen is as yet unknown. The ends were cut back, 1 base at V and 4 bases at J, with 16 bases in the middle. Germline CDR1 is LNHNV and CDR2 is YYDKDF (reference sequence). The CDR3 is 16 residues long.

The rearrangement joins TRBV15 to TRBJ1-1; D may be TRBD1 (6 bases). The sample in question was peripheral blood mononuclear cells (PBMCs), obtained when the disease was refractory, from a patient treated with antithyroid drugs. This TCR came from a female donor with Graves disease. CDR3 sequence (DNA): TGTGCCACCAGCAGAGCCCGGGGCAGGGGTGGCACTGAAGCTTTCTTT. The encoded protein is CATSRARGRGGTEAFF.